This T cell receptor beta chain stems from a study of blood T cell repertoires in COVID-19. Overall study: There were acute and convalescent COVID-19 samples, and they came from the United States, Italy and Spain.

Profiled with immunoSEQ multiplex PCR; TCRdb holds only in-frame clones, not every one. The sample contains some 150,000 clones, approximately 86% of which appear only once. The CDR3 covers 13 residues. Germline V gene data show CDR1 as MDHEN and CDR2 as SYDVKM. V gave up 3 bases and J gave up 2 bases, with 8 bases separating them. This chain joins TRBV28 and TRBJ2-7; D remains unclear. This TCR was recovered from a human donor in a cohort sampled during active COVID-19. Sequencing used peripheral blood. CDR3 residues: CASSFEMPYEQYF. CDR3 DNA sequence: TGTGCCAGCAGTTTTGAGATGCCCTACGAGCAGTACTTC.